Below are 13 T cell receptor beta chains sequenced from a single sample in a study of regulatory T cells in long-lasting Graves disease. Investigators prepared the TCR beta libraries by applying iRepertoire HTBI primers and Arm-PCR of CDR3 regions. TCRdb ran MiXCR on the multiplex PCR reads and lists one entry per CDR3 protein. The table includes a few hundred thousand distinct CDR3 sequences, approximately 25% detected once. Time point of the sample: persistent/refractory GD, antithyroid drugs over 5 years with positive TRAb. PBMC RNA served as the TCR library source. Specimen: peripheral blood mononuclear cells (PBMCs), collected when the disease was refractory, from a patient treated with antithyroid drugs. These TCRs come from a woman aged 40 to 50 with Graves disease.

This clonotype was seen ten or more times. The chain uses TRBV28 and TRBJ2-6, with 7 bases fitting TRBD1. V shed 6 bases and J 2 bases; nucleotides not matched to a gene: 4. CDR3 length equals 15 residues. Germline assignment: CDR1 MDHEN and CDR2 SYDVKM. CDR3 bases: TGTGCCAGCAGCTACACAGGGGCTGGGGCCAACGTCCTGACTTTC. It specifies CASSYTGAGANVLTF.

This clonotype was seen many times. Here the CDR3 reads CAISDSGLAGKYF. For the CDR3, the DNA is TGTGCCATCAGCGACTCAGGACTAGCGGGAAAGTACTTC. The chain links TRBV10-3 to TRBJ2-7, with 12 bases matching TRBD2. CDR1 is ENHRY and CDR2 is SYGVKD in the germline V gene. With 6 bases clipped from V and 11 bases from J, the junction kept 8 bases outside the gene matches. CDR3 length equals 13 residues.

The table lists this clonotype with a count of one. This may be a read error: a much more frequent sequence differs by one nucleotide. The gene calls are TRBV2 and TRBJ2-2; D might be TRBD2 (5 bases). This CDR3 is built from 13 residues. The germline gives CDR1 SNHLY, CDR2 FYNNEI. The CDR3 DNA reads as TGTCCCAGCAGTGAGGGTTTACCCGGGGAGCTGTTTTTT. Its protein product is CPSSEGLPGELFF. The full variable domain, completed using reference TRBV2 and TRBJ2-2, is EPEVTQTPSHQVTQMGQEVILRCVPISNHLYFYWYRQILGQKVEFLVSFYNNEISEKSEIFDDQFSVERPDGSNFTLKIRSTKLEDSAMYFCPSSEGLPGELFFGEGSRLTVL.

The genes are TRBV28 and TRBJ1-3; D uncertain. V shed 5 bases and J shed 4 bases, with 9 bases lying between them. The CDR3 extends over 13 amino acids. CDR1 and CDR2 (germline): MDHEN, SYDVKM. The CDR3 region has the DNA TGTGCCAGCAGTCTAGTTCCGGGAAACACCATATATTTT. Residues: CASSLVPGNTIYF.

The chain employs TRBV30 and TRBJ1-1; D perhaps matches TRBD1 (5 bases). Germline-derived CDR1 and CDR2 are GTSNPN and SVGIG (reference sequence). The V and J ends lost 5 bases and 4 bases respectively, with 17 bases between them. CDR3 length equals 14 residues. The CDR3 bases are TGTGCCTGGGGACCGGGACCTCCTCGCACTGAAGCTTTCTTT. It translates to CAWGPGPPRTEAFF.

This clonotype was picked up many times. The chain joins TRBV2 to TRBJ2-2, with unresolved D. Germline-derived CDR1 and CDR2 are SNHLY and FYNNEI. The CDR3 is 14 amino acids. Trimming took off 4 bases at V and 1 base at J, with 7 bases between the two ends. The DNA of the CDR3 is TGTGCCAGCAGTGTCGTGGGGAACACCGGGGAGCTGTTTTTT. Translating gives CASSVVGNTGELFF.

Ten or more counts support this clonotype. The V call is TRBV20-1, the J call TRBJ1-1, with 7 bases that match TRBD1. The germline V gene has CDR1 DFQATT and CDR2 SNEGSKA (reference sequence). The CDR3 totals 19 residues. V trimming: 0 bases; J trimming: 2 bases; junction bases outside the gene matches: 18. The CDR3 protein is CSARDKGVGTALFNTEAFF. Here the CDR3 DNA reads TGCAGTGCTAGAGATAAGGGGGTCGGGACAGCCCTTTTCAACACTGAAGCTTTCTTT.

The CDR3 sequence is CASSQDDRGNGNTIYF. As DNA, the CDR3 is TGCGCCAGCAGCCAAGACGACAGGGGGAATGGAAACACCATATATTTT. The rearrangement uses TRBV4-1 and TRBJ1-3; TRBD1 matches 9 bases. This CDR3 comprises 16 residues. Unmatched junction bases numbered 3, after V lost 0 bases and J lost 3 bases. CDR1 is MGHRA, CDR2 YSYEKL, per germline.

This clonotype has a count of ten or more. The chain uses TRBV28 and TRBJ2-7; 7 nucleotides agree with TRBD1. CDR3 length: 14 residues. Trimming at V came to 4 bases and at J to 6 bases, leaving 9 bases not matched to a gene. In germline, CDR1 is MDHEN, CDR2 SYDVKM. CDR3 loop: CASSSPGQPFEQYF. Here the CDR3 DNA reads TGTGCCAGCAGTTCGCCGGGACAGCCTTTCGAGCAGTACTTC.

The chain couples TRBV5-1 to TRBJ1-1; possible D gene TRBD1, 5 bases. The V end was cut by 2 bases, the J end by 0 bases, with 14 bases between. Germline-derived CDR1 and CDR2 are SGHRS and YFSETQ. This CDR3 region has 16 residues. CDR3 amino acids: CASSFGGLNLNTEAFF. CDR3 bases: TGCGCCAGCAGCTTCGGGGGTTTGAACCTGAACACTGAAGCTTTCTTT.

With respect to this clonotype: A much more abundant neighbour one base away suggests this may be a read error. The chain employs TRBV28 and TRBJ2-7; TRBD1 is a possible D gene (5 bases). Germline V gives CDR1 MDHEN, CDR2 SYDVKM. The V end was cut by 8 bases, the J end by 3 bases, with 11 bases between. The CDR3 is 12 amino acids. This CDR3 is CASGDSYYEQYF. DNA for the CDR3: TGTGCCAGCGGCGACAGCTACTACGAGCAGTACTTC.

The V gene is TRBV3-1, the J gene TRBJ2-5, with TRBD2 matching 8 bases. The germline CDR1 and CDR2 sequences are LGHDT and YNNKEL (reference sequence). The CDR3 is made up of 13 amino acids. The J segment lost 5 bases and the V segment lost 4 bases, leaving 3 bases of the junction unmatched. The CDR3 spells CASSPPSGETQYF. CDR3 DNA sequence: TGTGCCAGCAGCCCTCCTAGCGGGGAGACCCAGTACTTC.

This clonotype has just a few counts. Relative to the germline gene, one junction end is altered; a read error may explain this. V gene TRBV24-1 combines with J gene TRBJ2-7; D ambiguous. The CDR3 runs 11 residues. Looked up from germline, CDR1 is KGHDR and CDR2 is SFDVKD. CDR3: CAPNRNTLSNF. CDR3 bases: TGTGCCCCAAACCGAAACACGTTATCGAACTTC.